Listed here are 6 T cell receptor beta chains from one sample, sequenced in a study of blood T cell repertoires in COVID-19. Clones were read by immunoSEQ multiplex PCR, and TCRdb kept only the in-frame ones, dropping some. The data hold 150,000 to 200,000 clones, with over 70% observed a single time. Sequencing was carried out using peripheral blood. The receptors were gathered from a man in his 70s with acute or convalescent COVID-19.

The rearrangement joins TRBV28 to TRBJ1-3, with TRBD1 identical over 8 bases. Per germline, CDR1 MDHEN and CDR2 SYDVKM. The CDR3 spans 14 residues. V was pared by 5 bases and J by 1 base, with 1 base of the junction left unmatched. In DNA form, the CDR3 reads TGTGCCAGCAGTGGACAGGGATCTGGAAACACCATATATTTT. This translates into CASSGQGSGNTIYF.

The gene calls are TRBV28 and TRBJ1-6; D is perhaps TRBD1 (5 bases). The germline CDR1 and CDR2 sequences are MDHEN and SYDVKM. V was cut by 6 bases and J by 3 bases, with 12 bases left in between. CDR3 length equals 15 residues. The CDR3 region has the DNA TGTGCCAGCAGACTCGGACAAATCTATAATTCACCCCTCCACTTT. Translation: CASRLGQIYNSPLHF.

V gene TRBV5-6 combines with J gene TRBJ1-2; no clear D. Trimming shortened V by 4 bases and J by 4 bases, and 11 bases separated the two germline ends. The germline CDR1 and CDR2 sequences are SGHDT and YYEEEE. The CDR3 consists of 13 residues. CDR3: CASSRQALYGYTF. CDR3 sequence (DNA): TGTGCCAGCAGCCGTCAGGCGCTCTATGGCTACACCTTC.

CDR3 region: CASTSQSYNEQFF. The CDR3 region has the DNA TGTGCCAGTACTAGCCAGTCCTACAATGAGCAGTTCTTC. V usage is TRBV19 and J usage is TRBJ2-1, with D possibly matching TRBD2 (5 bases). This CDR3 comprises 13 residues. Germline lookup yields CDR1 LNHDA and CDR2 SQIVND (reference sequence). The V gene lost 7 bases and the J gene lost 1 base, with 8 bases spanning the gap.

This chain links TRBV12-3 or TRBV12-4 with TRBJ2-3; 7 nucleotides agree with TRBD1. V shed 6 bases and J 3 bases; nucleotides not matched to a gene: 3. The CDR3 is 13 residues long. CDR3 residues: CASRGQETDTQYF. DNA of the CDR3: TGTGCCAGCAGAGGACAGGAGACAGATACGCAGTATTTT.

This clone was recorded at least ten times. The chain recombines TRBV4-2 with TRBJ1-3, with D possibly being TRBD1 (5 bases). The CDR3 is 15 residues long. CDR1 and CDR2 (germline): LGHNA, YNFKEQ. The V end was cut by 0 bases, the J end by 0 bases, with 6 bases between. In DNA, the CDR3 is TGTGCCAGCAGCCAAGATAGGGGCTCTGGAAACACCATATATTTT. Translated: CASSQDRGSGNTIYF.